The 26 T cell receptor beta chains below were found in one sample sequenced in a study of regulatory T cells in long-lasting Graves disease. Arm-PCR with iRepertoire HTBI primers amplified the CDR3 regions for these TCR beta libraries. TCRdb processed the multiplex PCR reads anew with MiXCR; each CDR3 protein has one entry. The data show 350,000 to 500,000 distinct CDR3 sequences, with around 23% seen just once and over 11% held by the top ten. Time point described: persistent/refractory GD, antithyroid drugs over 5 years with positive TRAb. The TCR library was made from RNA extracted from PBMCs. The sequencing used peripheral blood mononuclear cells (PBMCs), collected when the disease was refractory, from a patient treated with antithyroid drugs. The receptors come from a female donor with Graves disease.

Details on this clonotype: This sequence may be a read error, since a much larger clone differs from it by one base. V and J are TRBV6-5 and TRBJ2-7; 10 bases fit TRBD2. Trimming cost V 0 bases and J 4 bases; bases outside gene matches: 9. This CDR3 spans 17 amino acids. Germline V gene data show CDR1 as MNHEY and CDR2 as SVGAGI. The CDR3 is CASSYSIWTSGFYEQYF. CDR3 bases: TGTGCCAGCAGTTACTCTATCTGGACTAGCGGATTTTACGAGCAGTACTTC.

This clonotype was detected many times. The chain combines TRBV2 with TRBJ2-2; a weak D match, TRBD1 (7 bases). Trimming cost V 8 bases and J 6 bases, with 16 bases left between them. CDR3 size: 14 residues. CDR1 and CDR2 from the germline V gene are SNHLY and FYNNEI. CDR3 bases: TGTGCCAGCGGAGGGGACAGAGGCGCCGGGGAGCTGTTTTTT. Amino acid sequence: CASGGDRGAGELFF.

J is TRBJ2-7 and V is TRBV5-1, with 11 bases aligning to TRBD2. The length of the CDR3 is 15 residues. Germline CDR1 SGHRS, CDR2 YFSETQ. The junction had 5 bases not matched to a gene; V was cut back by 3 bases and J by 3 bases. The CDR3 DNA reads as TGCGCCAGCAGCTGGGGACTAGCGGACTACTACGAGCAGTACTTC. It translates to CASSWGLADYYEQYF.

This clonotype has a count of ten or more. This chain joins TRBV6-5 and TRBJ2-2; D gene ambiguous. The CDR3 has 20 residues. Germline CDR1 and CDR2: MNHEY and SVGAGI. V dropped 2 bases and J dropped 3 bases, with 25 bases sitting between them. The CDR3 loop reads CASSYQVRMGRTFYTGELFF. DNA of the CDR3: TGTGCCAGCAGTTACCAAGTCCGTATGGGCCGAACTTTTTACACCGGGGAGCTGTTTTTT.

This clonotype was seen once. The chain recombines TRBV7-6 with TRBJ2-7; 7 bases map to TRBD2. Germline V lookup: CDR1 SGHVS, CDR2 FNYEAQ. CDR3 length equals 16 residues. Germline trimming cut 0 bases from V and 2 bases from J; bases unmatched to any gene: 7. For the CDR3, the DNA is TGTGCCAGCAGCTTAGCCGAGACCAGCGGGACCTACGAGCAGTACTTC. Its protein product is CASSLAETSGTYEQYF.

CDR3 sequence reads: CSARGAGTHGYTF. The CDR3 DNA reads as TGCAGTGCTAGAGGTGCCGGGACCCATGGCTACACCTTC. The J gene is TRBJ1-2, the V gene TRBV20-1; TRBD1 might be the D (5 bases). CDR1 DFQATT and CDR2 SNEGSKA come from the germline V gene (reference sequence). The CDR3 has 13 residues. Between the trimmed V and J ends, which lost 1 base and 6 bases, there was a span of 12 bases.

With regard to this clonotype: A much larger clone sits a single nucleotide away, making a read error possible. The chain is built from TRBV29-1 and TRBJ1-1, with 8 bases identical to TRBD1. Germline lookup yields CDR1 SQVTM and CDR2 ANQGSEA. Losses at the gene ends were 1 base for V and 3 bases for J; bases not matched to a gene: 1. CDR3 length equals 13 residues. As DNA, the CDR3 is TGCAGCGTTGAAGCAGGGGGCTACACTGAAGCTTTCTTT. Protein sequence: CSVEAGGYTEAFF. Looking up the rest from reference TRBV29-1 and TRBJ1-1 gives the full variable domain: SAVISQKPSRDICQRGTSLTIQCQVDSQVTMMFWYRQQPGQSLTLIATANQGSEATYESGFVIDKFPISRPNLTFSTLTVSNMSPEDSSIYLCSVEAGGYTEAFFGQGTRLTVV.

This chain uses TRBV2 with TRBJ2-3; the match to TRBD1 covers 7 bases. There are 15 residues in the CDR3. The V segment lost 6 bases and the J segment 4 bases; nucleotides outside the gene matches: 10. CDR1 and CDR2 from the germline V gene are SNHLY and FYNNEI. CDR3 in DNA: TGTGCCAGCAGCCTCGACAGGGCAGGAGCAGATACGCAGTATTTT. Amino acids: CASSLDRAGADTQYF.

This clonotype was seen a handful of times. J is TRBJ2-5 and V is TRBV4-1; unclear D gene. Germline CDR1 is MGHRA and CDR2 is YSYEKL. The ends were cut back, 1 base at V and 1 base at J, with 4 bases in the middle. The CDR3 totals 13 residues. CDR3 loop: CASSQGVQETQYF. The CDR3 nucleotides read TGCGCCAGCAGCCAAGGCGTCCAAGAGACCCAGTACTTC.

This clonotype was detected ten times or more. The chain combines TRBV28 with TRBJ2-2, with 11 bases lining up with TRBD1. J was trimmed by 5 bases and V by 7 bases; bases with no gene match: 12. CDR1 is MDHEN, CDR2 SYDVKM, per germline. The CDR3 is 17 amino acids. DNA for the CDR3: TGTGCCAGCAAAACAACCGGGACAGGGGGGAGGACCGGGGAGCTGTTTTTT. Encoded protein: CASKTTGTGGRTGELFF.

This clonotype has just a few counts. The chain recombines TRBV20-1 with TRBJ2-7; 14 bases agree with TRBD2. The length of the CDR3 is 15 residues. V trimming: 0 bases; J trimming: 7 bases; junction bases outside the gene matches: 5. The germline CDR1 and CDR2 sequences are DFQATT and SNEGSKA (reference sequence). CDR3 protein: CSARDGTSGSGEQYF. CDR3 sequence (DNA): TGCAGTGCTAGAGATGGGACTAGCGGGAGTGGGGAGCAGTACTTC.

This clonotype showed up many times. This chain connects TRBV7-3 to TRBJ2-5; possible D gene TRBD2, 7 bases. Germline-derived CDR1 and CDR2 are SGHTA and FQGTGA. The CDR3 runs 17 residues. Trimming stripped 6 bases from V and 5 bases from J, with 25 bases between. CDR3 loop: CASRHQRGSGTYETQYF. The CDR3 DNA reads as TGTGCCAGCAGACACCAACGGGGGAGCGGGACATACGAGACCCAGTACTTC.

This clonotype was seen at least ten times. The chain couples TRBV10-2 to TRBJ2-5; 8 nucleotides align to TRBD2. The J segment lost 5 bases and the V segment lost 1 base, leaving 15 bases of the junction unmatched. This CDR3 has 18 residues. Germline values: CDR1 WSHSY, CDR2 SAAADI. This chain's CDR3 is CASSELGLGIRSEETQYF. The CDR3 DNA sequence: TGCGCCAGCAGTGAGTTGGGACTAGGTATTAGGTCGGAGGAGACCCAGTACTTC.

This clonotype has at least ten counts. Being one base from a much bigger clone, this may be a read error. The rearrangement uses TRBV28 and TRBJ2-7; 13 positions match TRBD2. Per germline, CDR1 MDHEN and CDR2 SYDVKM. The CDR3 loop spans 15 amino acids. This chain's CDR3 is CAGRRTSGSSYEQYF. CDR3 coding DNA: TGTGCCGGCAGGCGGACTAGCGGGAGTTCCTACGAGCAGTACTTC. Together with reference TRBV28 and TRBJ2-7, the CDR3 gives the full variable domain: DVKVTQSSRYLVKRTGEKVFLECVQDMDHENMFWYRQDPGLGLRLIYFSYDVKMKEKGDIPEGYSVSREKKERFSLILESASTNQTSMYLCAGRRTSGSSYEQYFGPGTRLTVT.

This clonotype was recorded a few times. The chain combines TRBV24-1 with TRBJ2-2, with D perhaps being TRBD1 or TRBD2 (5 bases each). The V gene's germline CDR1 is KGHDR and CDR2 SFDVKD. The CDR3 spans 13 residues. Trimming removed 6 bases from V and 7 bases from J, with 11 bases in between. CDR3 residues: CATSSGAVGELFF. Here the CDR3 DNA reads TGTGCCACCAGTTCCGGGGCGGTCGGGGAGCTGTTTTTT.

This clonotype appeared a few times. The chain couples TRBV30 to TRBJ1-1, with D perhaps TRBD1 (6 bases). Germline V CDR1 and CDR2: GTSNPN, SVGIG (reference sequence). CDR3 length: 11 amino acids. V lost 3 bases and J 10 bases, leaving 12 bases between the germline ends. The DNA of the CDR3 is TGTGCCTGGAGGACAGGTACCTCAGCTTTCTTT. This translates into CAWRTGTSAFF.

CDR3 DNA: TGTGCCAGCAAGGAGTCAGGGGTCACCGGGGAGCTGTTTTTT. Amino acid sequence: CASKESGVTGELFF. The gene calls are TRBV7-9 and TRBJ2-2; TRBD1 is a possible D gene (6 bases). The V gene lost 7 bases and the J gene lost 4 bases, with 13 bases spanning the gap. Germline CDR1 SEHNR, CDR2 FQNEAQ (reference sequence). CDR3 size: 14 residues.

This clonotype showed up just a few times. The chain carries TRBV19 and TRBJ2-5, with D possibly being TRBD1 or TRBD2 (5 bases each). From germline, CDR1 is LNHDA and CDR2 SQIVND (reference sequence). The CDR3 consists of 15 residues. Trimming took off 2 bases at V and 1 base at J, with 11 bases between the two ends. The CDR3 spells CASSISGGPQETQYF. The CDR3 DNA follows: TGTGCCAGTAGTATAAGTGGGGGTCCCCAAGAGACCCAGTACTTC.

Ten or more counts support this clonotype. The chain is built from TRBV2 and TRBJ2-5; the D gene is possibly TRBD2 (5 bases). Germline lookup yields CDR1 SNHLY and CDR2 FYNNEI. This CDR3 has 15 residues. V lost 7 bases to trimming and J lost 0 bases, with 15 bases between them. CDR3 residues: CASIVGSAHQETQYF. CDR3 coding DNA: TGTGCCAGCATTGTCGGTAGCGCGCACCAAGAGACCCAGTACTTC.

This clonotype was counted only a few times. The chain joins TRBV7-9 to TRBJ1-1, with D possibly TRBD1 on 6 matching bases. The germline V and J ends were trimmed by 1 base and 3 bases, with 15 bases remaining between them. In germline, CDR1 is SEHNR, CDR2 FQNEAQ (reference sequence). The CDR3 has 16 residues. CDR3 sequence reads: CASSLGTGRRDTEAFF. The CDR3 DNA is TGTGCCAGCAGCTTAGGAACAGGGAGAAGGGACACTGAAGCTTTCTTT.

In its sample, this clonotype was seen many times. This rearrangement joins TRBV10-2 to TRBJ2-7; TRBD2 is a possible D gene (6 bases). The CDR3 loop spans 15 amino acids. With 5 bases removed from V and 5 bases from J, the gap between germline ends came to 19 bases. Germline assignment: CDR1 WSHSY and CDR2 SAAADI. CDR3 DNA sequence: TGCGCCAGCAGTCAAGTAGCGGCAGGGAAAAACGAGCAGTACTTC. This codes for CASSQVAAGKNEQYF.

About this clonotype itself: A clone one base away is much larger, so this may be a read error. The chain couples TRBV30 to TRBJ1-1, with D hard to call. V was shortened by 2 bases and J by 3 bases, with 13 bases between the two germline ends. Germline V lookup: CDR1 GTSNPN, CDR2 SVGIG (reference sequence). The CDR3 totals 14 residues. The CDR3 DNA reads as TGTGCCTGGAGTAGGGTGATTCCGGACACTGAAGCTTTCTTT. This sequence encodes CAWSRVIPDTEAFF.

This clonotype occurred a few times. This chain uses TRBV7-2 with TRBJ2-3; D is unresolved. CDR3 length: 14 amino acids. V was shortened by 1 base and J by 2 bases, with 7 bases between the two germline ends. The germline CDR1 and CDR2 sequences are SGHTA and FQGNSA. CDR3 sequence reads: CASSLVIFTDTQYF. The CDR3, as DNA: TGTGCCAGCAGCTTAGTTATATTCACAGATACGCAGTATTTT.

This clonotype was picked up many times. The chain couples TRBV28 to TRBJ2-7, with TRBD1 identical over 7 bases. This CDR3 region has 13 residues. Germline trimming cut 6 bases from V and 4 bases from J; bases unmatched to any gene: 6. Germline CDR1 reads MDHEN; CDR2 reads SYDVKM. CDR3 DNA: TGTGCCAGCAGGCCGGGACAGACATACGAGCAGTACTTC. This sequence encodes CASRPGQTYEQYF.

The chain recombines TRBV28 with TRBJ2-3, with 7 bases matching TRBD2. The ends lost 2 bases at V and 6 bases at J; junction bases unmatched: 11. The CDR3 spans 16 residues. CDR1 is MDHEN, CDR2 SYDVKM, per germline. CDR3 sequence reads: CASSLIAAGVADTQYF. CDR3 coding DNA: TGTGCCAGCAGTTTAATTGCGGCGGGAGTTGCGGATACGCAGTATTTT.

This chain joins TRBV20-1 and TRBJ1-2; D gene ambiguous. Per the germline V gene, CDR1 is DFQATT and CDR2 is SNEGSKA (reference sequence). Trimming stripped 3 bases from V and 2 bases from J, with 19 bases between. This CDR3 region has 16 residues. CDR3 protein: CSASPIGETPNYGYTF. CDR3 DNA sequence: TGCAGTGCTAGCCCAATCGGAGAGACACCGAACTATGGCTACACCTTC.